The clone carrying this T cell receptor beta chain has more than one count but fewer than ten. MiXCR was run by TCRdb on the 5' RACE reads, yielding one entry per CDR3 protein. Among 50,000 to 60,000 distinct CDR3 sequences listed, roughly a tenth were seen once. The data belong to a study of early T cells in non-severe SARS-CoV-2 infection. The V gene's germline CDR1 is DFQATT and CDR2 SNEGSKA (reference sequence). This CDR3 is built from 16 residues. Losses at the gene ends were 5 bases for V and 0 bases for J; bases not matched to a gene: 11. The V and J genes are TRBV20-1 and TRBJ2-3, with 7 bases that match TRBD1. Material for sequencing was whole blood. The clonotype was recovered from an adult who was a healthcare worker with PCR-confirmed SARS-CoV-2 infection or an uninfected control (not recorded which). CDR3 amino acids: CSAFKGAGASTDTQYF. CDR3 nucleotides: TGCAGTGCTTTTAAGGGGGCAGGGGCTAGCACAGATACGCAGTATTTT.